Listed here are 24 T cell receptor beta chains from one sample, sequenced in a study of T cell repertoires in cytomegalovirus infection. Their specific antigens are unknown. One entry per CDR3 protein, called by TCRdb with MiXCR from the reads. The table lists about 120,000 distinct CDR3 sequences, about 30% of them singletons. Sequencing was performed on CD8+ T cells from cultured PBMCs, taken from culture after CMV antigen stimulation. These receptors all stem from a human donor in good health (CMV status not recorded). Some clones in this sample may be carry-over from other donors' samples.

The CDR3 DNA follows: TGTGCCAGCAGCCGACGGGTAGTGGAGGAGCAGTACTTC. It encodes CASSRRVVEEQYF. The chain is built from TRBV12-3 or TRBV12-4 and TRBJ2-7; D not resolved. This CDR3 is built from 13 residues. V was cut by 6 bases and J by 7 bases, with 16 bases left in between.

The J gene is TRBJ2-7, the V gene TRBV27; D is possibly TRBD1 (5 bases). Trimming shortened V by 0 bases and J by 3 bases, and 12 bases separated the two germline ends. CDR3 length: 15 residues. Germline V gives CDR1 MNHEY, CDR2 SMNVEV (reference sequence). The CDR3 DNA follows: TGTGCCAGCAGTTTATCGGCAGGGCGGAACTACGAGCAGTACTTC. Its translation is CASSLSAGRNYEQYF.

About this clonotype itself: Relative to the germline gene, one junction end is altered; a read error may explain this. J is TRBJ1-1 and V is TRBV5-1, with D perhaps TRBD1 (5 bases). Germline values: CDR1 SGHRS, CDR2 YFSETQ. The CDR3 consists of 15 residues. For the CDR3, the DNA is TGCGCCAGCAGATTGGATGGGGGAATGAACACTGAAGCTTTCTTT. This sequence encodes CASRLDGGMNTEAFF. Full variable domain (missing parts from reference TRBV5-1 and TRBJ1-1): KAGVTQTPRYLIKTRGQQVTLSCSPISGHRSVSWYQQTPGQGLQFLFEYFSETQRNKGNFPGRFSGRQFSNSRSEMNVSTLELGDSALYLCASRLDGGMNTEAFFGQGTRLTVV.

This clonotype showed up many times. V usage is TRBV27 and J usage is TRBJ2-3; D is unresolved. Germline CDR1 MNHEY, CDR2 SMNVEV (reference sequence). Trimming removed 5 bases from V and 6 bases from J, with 18 bases in between. The CDR3 is 15 amino acids. The CDR3 is CASSPTARATDTQYF. CDR3 DNA sequence: TGTGCCAGCAGTCCGACGGCTCGGGCTACGGATACGCAGTATTTT.

The chain joins TRBV27 to TRBJ1-2; TRBD1 is a possible D gene (5 bases). In germline, CDR1 is MNHEY, CDR2 SMNVEV (reference sequence). The V gene lost 7 bases and the J gene lost 3 bases, with 15 bases spanning the gap. This CDR3 comprises 14 residues. The CDR3 DNA reads TGTGCCAGCAAGTTGTCAGGGCCTTACTATGGCTACACCTTC. Protein sequence: CASKLSGPYYGYTF.

Written as DNA, the CDR3 is TGCGCCAGCAGCTTGGAAACCAACCTAGCAGATACGCAGTATTTT. Protein product: CASSLETNLADTQYF. This rearrangement joins TRBV5-1 to TRBJ2-3; D unresolved. Germline V gene sequence: CDR1 SGHRS, CDR2 YFSETQ. The V end lost 0 bases, the J end lost 4 bases, and 12 bases lay between the germline ends. The CDR3 consists of 15 residues. Full variable domain (remainder filled in from reference TRBV5-1 and TRBJ2-3): KAGVTQTPRYLIKTRGQQVTLSCSPISGHRSVSWYQQTPGQGLQFLFEYFSETQRNKGNFPGRFSGRQFSNSRSEMNVSTLELGDSALYLCASSLETNLADTQYFGPGTRLTVL.

In this sample, this clonotype turned up many times. The chain carries TRBV7-9 and TRBJ2-3; tentatively, D is TRBD1 (5 bases). The V end was cut by 11 bases, the J end by 5 bases, with 20 bases between. The germline CDR1 and CDR2 sequences are SEHNR and FQNEAQ (reference sequence). CDR3 length: 14 residues. The CDR3 DNA follows: TGTGCCTTATACCAGGGTCTAGAAGGAGATACGCAGTATTTT. Its translation is CALYQGLEGDTQYF.

The rearrangement uses TRBV7-9 and TRBJ2-3, with D possibly matching TRBD1 (6 bases). CDR3 length: 17 amino acids. V lost 0 bases and J 0 bases, leaving 13 bases between the germline ends. CDR1 is SEHNR and CDR2 is FQNEAQ in the germline V gene (reference sequence). The CDR3 region is CASSLAIGTTSTDTQYF. The CDR3 region has the DNA TGTGCCAGCAGCTTAGCGATAGGGACAACTAGCACAGATACGCAGTATTTT.

This clonotype was observed at least ten times. CDR3 coding DNA: TGTGCCAGCAGCTTCAGGACAGGGGCTGATTGGTATGGCTACACCTTC. Its protein is CASSFRTGADWYGYTF. The V call is TRBV7-8, the J call TRBJ1-2; 9 bases match TRBD1. The CDR3 covers 16 residues. Trimming at V came to 3 bases and at J to 5 bases, leaving 10 bases not matched to a gene. Germline values: CDR1 SGHVS, CDR2 FQNEAQ.

The chain employs TRBV4-1 and TRBJ1-5, with 7 bases identical to TRBD1. CDR3 length: 18 amino acids. Unmatched junction bases numbered 14, after V lost 3 bases and J lost 3 bases. Germline-derived CDR1 and CDR2 are MGHRA and YSYEKL. CDR3: CASSHSNRDSADNQPQHF. The CDR3, as DNA: TGCGCCAGCAGCCATTCCAACCGGGACAGCGCCGACAATCAGCCCCAGCATTTT.

This clonotype was seen only a few times. The chain joins TRBV19 to TRBJ1-1, with D perhaps TRBD1 (6 bases). Per the germline V gene, CDR1 is LNHDA and CDR2 is SQIVND (reference sequence). This CDR3 is built from 13 residues. V was pared by 4 bases and J by 5 bases, with 11 bases between. CDR3 in DNA: TGTGCCAGTAGTACAGGGGTAGGAACTGAAGCTTTCTTT. As protein: CASSTGVGTEAFF.

This clonotype was observed a few times. The J gene is TRBJ2-5, the V gene TRBV12-3 or TRBV12-4; 7 nucleotides match TRBD2. This CDR3 is 13 amino acids long. Losses at the gene ends were 7 bases for V and 5 bases for J; bases not matched to a gene: 7. DNA for the CDR3: TGTGCCAGCACCCTGGGGGGGAGCGAGACCCAGTACTTC. Its protein product is CASTLGGSETQYF.

At least ten counts were recorded for this clonotype. The rearrangement joins TRBV7-6 to TRBJ2-2; 8 positions agree with TRBD1. This CDR3 is 23 amino acids long. The germline V gene has CDR1 SGHVS and CDR2 FNYEAQ. With 5 bases clipped from V and 3 bases from J, the junction kept 29 bases outside the gene matches. The CDR3 DNA reads as TGTGCCAGCAGCGCCGTAGTGACGCGGGCAGCCCGGGGCAGGGGGCTGGACACCGGGGAGCTGTTTTTT. Translation: CASSAVVTRAARGRGLDTGELFF.

This chain links TRBV5-5 with TRBJ2-3, with a possible D match to TRBD1 (6 bases). Germline V gene lookup returns CDR1 SGHKS and CDR2 YYEKEE (reference sequence). The CDR3 runs 14 residues. V gave up 4 bases and J gave up 0 bases, with 9 bases separating them. This CDR3 is CASSPDSSTDTQYF. In DNA, the CDR3 is TGTGCCAGCAGCCCGGACAGCAGCACAGATACGCAGTATTTT. Using reference TRBV5-5 and TRBJ2-3 for the parts outside the CDR3, the full variable domain is DAGVTQSPTHLIKTRGQQVTLRCSPISGHKSVSWYQQVLGQGPQFIFQYYEKEERGRGNFPDRFSARQFPNYSSELNVNALLLGDSALYLCASSPDSSTDTQYFGPGTRLTVL.

This sequence joins TRBV6-6 and TRBJ2-6; tentatively, D is TRBD1 (6 bases). CDR1 and CDR2 (germline): MNHNY, SVGAGI (reference sequence). With 0 bases removed from V and 2 bases from J, the gap between germline ends came to 8 bases. This CDR3 comprises 16 residues. CDR3 nucleotides: TGTGCCAGCAGTTACTCCGCAGGGGCTGGGGCCAACGTCCTGACTTTC. Amino acids: CASSYSAGAGANVLTF.

V is TRBV7-9 and J is TRBJ1-2; D is ambiguous. This CDR3 comprises 13 residues. V was shortened by 7 bases and J by 7 bases, with 16 bases between the two germline ends. Germline-derived CDR1 and CDR2 are SEHNR and FQNEAQ (reference sequence). In DNA, the CDR3 is TGTGCCAGCACCCCTCTACTGAAAGGTGGCTACACCTTC. This sequence encodes CASTPLLKGGYTF.

Only a few counts were recorded for this clonotype. The chain links TRBV7-9 to TRBJ2-3; D is uncertain. Germline V gene lookup returns CDR1 SEHNR and CDR2 FQNEAQ (reference sequence). The germline V and J ends were trimmed by 5 bases and 4 bases, with 16 bases remaining between them. This CDR3 is built from 15 residues. The CDR3 sequence: CASSHPSLVPDTQYF. CDR3 sequence (DNA): TGTGCCAGCAGCCACCCCTCATTAGTGCCAGATACGCAGTATTTT.

This chain connects TRBV12-3 or TRBV12-4 to TRBJ2-5; 8 nucleotides align to TRBD1. With 6 bases clipped from V and 5 bases from J, the junction kept 8 bases outside the gene matches. This CDR3 is built from 14 residues. The CDR3, as DNA: TGTGCCAGCAGCCCCAGGACAGGGCGGGAGACCCAGTACTTC. Amino acids: CASSPRTGRETQYF.

This clonotype appeared many times. The chain has TRBV6-4 and TRBJ2-3, with 7 bases that match TRBD2. V dropped 3 bases and J dropped 1; count of bases not matched to a gene: 7. This CDR3 spans 16 amino acids. Germline-derived CDR1 and CDR2 are MRHNA and SNTAGT. The CDR3 loop reads CASSERGEGGTDTQYF. The CDR3 coding sequence is TGTGCCAGCAGTGAACGTGGGGAGGGCGGCACAGATACGCAGTATTTT.

This clonotype was seen a handful of times. The chain couples TRBV20-1 to TRBJ1-1, with D unclear. CDR1 and CDR2 from the germline V gene are DFQATT and SNEGSKA (reference sequence). V shed 2 bases and J shed 3 bases, with 7 bases lying between them. The CDR3 runs 12 residues. CDR3 residues: CSARQVDTEAFF. CDR3 nucleotide sequence: TGCAGTGCTAGACAGGTGGACACTGAAGCTTTCTTT.

The chain combines TRBV6-1 with TRBJ1-1, with 7 bases lining up with TRBD1. Per the germline V gene, CDR1 is MNHNS and CDR2 is SASEGT. Losses at the gene ends were 6 bases for V and 4 bases for J; bases not matched to a gene: 8. This CDR3 has 14 amino acids. The CDR3 DNA sequence: TGTGCCAGCAGCCCGCCGGACAGGTTCACTGAAGCTTTCTTT. Protein sequence: CASSPPDRFTEAFF.

The chain combines TRBV7-9 with TRBJ2-4; possibly TRBD1 or TRBD2 for D (5 bases each). V dropped 4 bases and J dropped 1 base, with 14 bases sitting between them. The V gene's germline CDR1 is SEHNR and CDR2 FQNEAQ (reference sequence). This CDR3 contains 16 residues. The DNA for the CDR3 is TGTGCCAGCAGCTATAAGTCCGGGACCGCCAAAAACATTCAGTACTTC. As protein: CASSYKSGTAKNIQYF.

This clonotype was seen many times. The V call is TRBV29-1, the J call TRBJ2-1; the D gene is possibly TRBD1 (5 bases). The CDR3 runs to 13 residues. CDR1 and CDR2 from the germline V gene are SQVTM and ANQGSEA. The V and J ends lost 7 bases and 4 bases respectively, with 14 bases between them. The CDR3 bases are TGCAGCGCCAGCCCGACAGTTTACAATGAGCAGTTCTTC. This codes for CSASPTVYNEQFF.

This clonotype showed up just a few times. V usage is TRBV7-2 and J usage is TRBJ2-3, with 7 bases lining up with TRBD1. Germline V gene sequence: CDR1 SGHTA, CDR2 FQGNSA. This CDR3 is 14 amino acids long. The J segment lost 3 bases and the V segment lost 5 bases, leaving 5 bases of the junction unmatched. CDR3 amino acids: CASSLGQWTDTQYF. Here the CDR3 DNA reads TGTGCCAGCAGCCTGGGACAGTGGACAGATACGCAGTATTTT.